This entry features one T cell receptor beta chain sequence. What it recognizes is unknown. TCRdb ran MiXCR on the 5' RACE reads and lists one entry per CDR3 protein. The data hold about 560,000 distinct CDR3 sequences, with approximately 21% observed a single time. These data come from a study of T-cell memory formation after mild COVID-19. Study-wide context: The TCR clusters were mostly specific to one donor.

Study-wide results and limits: While clones contracting from day 15 to 85 were balanced between CD4 and CD8, later expanders leaned CD4+. The appearance of some responding clones in pre-infection memory suggested that cross-reactive memory joined. Contracting clones localized mainly to CM and EM when CD4+ and mainly to EMRA when CD8+.

The CDR3 loop spans 15 amino acids. With 0 bases removed from V and 6 bases from J, the gap between germline ends came to 17 bases. Germline V CDR1 and CDR2: DFQATT, SNEGSKA (reference sequence). The V and J genes are TRBV20-1 and TRBJ1-1; D perhaps matches TRBD1 (5 bases). The sequenced sample was PBMCs or a T cell subset sorted from them (not recorded which). The receptor was derived from an adult woman who had mild COVID-19 (a few samples of this study predate the infection). Cell type and time point are not known. The CDR3 region is CSARDLTEANPEAFF. CDR3 in DNA: TGCAGTGCTAGAGACCTGACAGAAGCCAACCCTGAAGCTTTCTTT.